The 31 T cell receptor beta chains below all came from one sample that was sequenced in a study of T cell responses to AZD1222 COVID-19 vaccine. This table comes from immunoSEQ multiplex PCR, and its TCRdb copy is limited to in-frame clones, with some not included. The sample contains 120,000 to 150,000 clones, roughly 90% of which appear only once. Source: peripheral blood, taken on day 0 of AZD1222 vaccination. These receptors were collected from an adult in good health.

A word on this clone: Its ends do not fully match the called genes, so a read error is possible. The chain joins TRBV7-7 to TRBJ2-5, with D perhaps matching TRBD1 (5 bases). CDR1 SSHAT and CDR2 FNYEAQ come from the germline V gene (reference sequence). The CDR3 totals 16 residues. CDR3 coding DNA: TGTGCTAGCAGCTTAGGACGGAGTCCAGGGCAAGAGACCCAGTACTTC. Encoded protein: CASSLGRSPGQETQYF.

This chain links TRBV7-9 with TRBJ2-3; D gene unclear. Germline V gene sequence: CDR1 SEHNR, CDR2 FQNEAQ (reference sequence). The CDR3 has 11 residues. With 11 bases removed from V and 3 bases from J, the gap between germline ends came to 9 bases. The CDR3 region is CAGAGTDTQYF. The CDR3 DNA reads TGTGCCGGAGCAGGTACAGATACGCAGTATTTT.

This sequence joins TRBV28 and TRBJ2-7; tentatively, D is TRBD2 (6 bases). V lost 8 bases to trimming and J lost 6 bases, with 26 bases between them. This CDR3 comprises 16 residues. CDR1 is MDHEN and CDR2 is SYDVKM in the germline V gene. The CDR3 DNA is TGTGCCAGCGCTGACGGATTTGGTGATTCGGGAGCCGAGCAGTACTTC. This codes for CASADGFGDSGAEQYF. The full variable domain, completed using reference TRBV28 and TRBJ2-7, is DVKVTQSSRYLVKRTGEKVFLECVQDMDHENMFWYRQDPGLGLRLIYFSYDVKMKEKGDIPEGYSVSREKKERFSLILESASTNQTSMYLCASADGFGDSGAEQYFGPGTRLTVT.

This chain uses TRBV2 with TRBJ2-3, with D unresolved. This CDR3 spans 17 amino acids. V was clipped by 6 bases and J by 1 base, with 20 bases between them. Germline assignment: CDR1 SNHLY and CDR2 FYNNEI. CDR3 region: CASRWSASPPGTDTQYF. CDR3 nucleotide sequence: TGTGCCAGCAGGTGGTCCGCGAGCCCCCCGGGCACAGATACGCAGTATTTT.

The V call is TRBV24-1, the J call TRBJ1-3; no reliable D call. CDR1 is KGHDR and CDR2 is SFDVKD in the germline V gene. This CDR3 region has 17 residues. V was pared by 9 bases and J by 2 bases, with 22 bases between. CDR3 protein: CATLALYKRSTGNTIYF. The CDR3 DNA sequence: TGTGCCACCCTCGCGCTATATAAACGCTCCACTGGAAACACCATATATTTT.

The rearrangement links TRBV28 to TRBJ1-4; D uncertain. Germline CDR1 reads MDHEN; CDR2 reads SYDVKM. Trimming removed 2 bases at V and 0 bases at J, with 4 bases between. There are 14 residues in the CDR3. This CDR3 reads CASSLQTTNEKLFF. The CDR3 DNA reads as TGTGCCAGCAGTTTACAAACAACTAATGAAAAACTGTTTTTT. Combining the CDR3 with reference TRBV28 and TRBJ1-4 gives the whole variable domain DVKVTQSSRYLVKRTGEKVFLECVQDMDHENMFWYRQDPGLGLRLIYFSYDVKMKEKGDIPEGYSVSREKKERFSLILESASTNQTSMYLCASSLQTTNEKLFFGSGTQLSVL.

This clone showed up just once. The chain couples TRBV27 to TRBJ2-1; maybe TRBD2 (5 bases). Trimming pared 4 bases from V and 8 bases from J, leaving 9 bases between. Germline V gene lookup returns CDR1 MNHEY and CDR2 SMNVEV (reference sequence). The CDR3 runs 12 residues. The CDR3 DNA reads TGTGCCAGCAGTTCGGGATCCCATGAGCAGTTCTTC. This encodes CASSSGSHEQFF.

The DNA for the CDR3 is TGTGCCAGCAGTTTAGGGGGGGTCGGGGAGCTGTTTTTT. Its translation: CASSLGGVGELFF. The V gene is TRBV12-3 or TRBV12-4, the J gene TRBJ2-2; the D gene is possibly TRBD2 (6 bases). Between the trimmed V and J ends, which lost 1 base and 7 bases, there was a span of 7 bases. This CDR3 is built from 13 residues.

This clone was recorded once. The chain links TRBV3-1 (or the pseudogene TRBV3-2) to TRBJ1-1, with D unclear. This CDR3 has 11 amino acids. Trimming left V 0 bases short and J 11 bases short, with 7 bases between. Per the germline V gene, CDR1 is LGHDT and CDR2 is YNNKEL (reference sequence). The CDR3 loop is CASSQDTLAFF. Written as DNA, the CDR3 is TGTGCCAGCAGCCAAGATACGTTGGCTTTCTTT.

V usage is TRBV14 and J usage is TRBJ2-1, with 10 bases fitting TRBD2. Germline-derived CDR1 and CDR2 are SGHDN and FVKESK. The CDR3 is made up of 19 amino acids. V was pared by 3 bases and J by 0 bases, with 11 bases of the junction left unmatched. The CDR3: CASSQTSGLVFSSYNEQFF. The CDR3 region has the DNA TGTGCCAGCAGCCAGACTAGCGGGCTAGTTTTTAGCTCCTACAATGAGCAGTTCTTC.

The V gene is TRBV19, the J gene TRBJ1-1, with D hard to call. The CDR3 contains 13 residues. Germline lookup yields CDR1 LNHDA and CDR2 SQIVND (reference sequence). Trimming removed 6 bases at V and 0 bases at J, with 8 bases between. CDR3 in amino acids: CASRNPMNTEAFF. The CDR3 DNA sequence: TGTGCCAGTAGAAACCCGATGAACACTGAAGCTTTCTTT.

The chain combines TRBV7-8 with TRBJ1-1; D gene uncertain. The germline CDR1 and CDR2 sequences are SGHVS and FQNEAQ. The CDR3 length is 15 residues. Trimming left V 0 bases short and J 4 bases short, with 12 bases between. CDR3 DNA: TGTGCCAGCAGCTTAGCACCCGGGGAGGCCACTGAAGCTTTCTTT. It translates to CASSLAPGEATEAFF.

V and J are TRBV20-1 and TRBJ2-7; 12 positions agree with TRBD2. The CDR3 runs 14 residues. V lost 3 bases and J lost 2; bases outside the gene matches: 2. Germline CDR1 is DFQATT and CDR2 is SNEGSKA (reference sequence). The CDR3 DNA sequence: TGCAGTGCTAGTCTAGCGGGGGGGCCCTACGAGCAGTACTTC. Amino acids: CSASLAGGPYEQYF.

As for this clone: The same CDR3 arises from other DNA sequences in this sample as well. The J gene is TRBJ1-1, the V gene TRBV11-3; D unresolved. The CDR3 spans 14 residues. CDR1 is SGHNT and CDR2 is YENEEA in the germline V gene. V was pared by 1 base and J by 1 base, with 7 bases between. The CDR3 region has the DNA TGTGCCAGCAGCTTAGGTCGGGGGAACACTGAAGCTTTCTTT. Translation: CASSLGRGNTEAFF.

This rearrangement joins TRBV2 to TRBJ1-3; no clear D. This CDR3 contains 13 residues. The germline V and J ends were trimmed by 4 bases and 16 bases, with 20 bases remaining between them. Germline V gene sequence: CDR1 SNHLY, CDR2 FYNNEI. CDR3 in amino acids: CASSVRIGFDLYF. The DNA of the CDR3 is TGTGCCAGCAGTGTTCGGATCGGGTTCGATCTCTATTTT.

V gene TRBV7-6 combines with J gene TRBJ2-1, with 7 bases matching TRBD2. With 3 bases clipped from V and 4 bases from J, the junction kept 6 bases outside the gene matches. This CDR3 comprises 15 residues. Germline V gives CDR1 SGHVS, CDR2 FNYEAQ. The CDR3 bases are TGTGCCAGCAGCTTTTTTGTGCGGGAGTACAATGAGCAGTTCTTC. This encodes CASSFFVREYNEQFF.

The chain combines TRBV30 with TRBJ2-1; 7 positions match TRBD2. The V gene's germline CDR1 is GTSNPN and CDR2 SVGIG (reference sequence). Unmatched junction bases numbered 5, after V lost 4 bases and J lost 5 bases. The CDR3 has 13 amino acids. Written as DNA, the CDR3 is TGTGCCTGGAACAAGCGGGAAAACAATGAGCAGTTCTTC. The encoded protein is CAWNKRENNEQFF.

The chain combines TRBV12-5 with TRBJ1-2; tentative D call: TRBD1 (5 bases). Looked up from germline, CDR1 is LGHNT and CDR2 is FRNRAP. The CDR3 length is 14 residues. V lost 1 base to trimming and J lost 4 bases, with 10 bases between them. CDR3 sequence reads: CASGLGQYLYGYTF. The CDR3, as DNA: TGTGCTAGTGGTTTGGGACAGTACCTCTATGGCTACACCTTC.

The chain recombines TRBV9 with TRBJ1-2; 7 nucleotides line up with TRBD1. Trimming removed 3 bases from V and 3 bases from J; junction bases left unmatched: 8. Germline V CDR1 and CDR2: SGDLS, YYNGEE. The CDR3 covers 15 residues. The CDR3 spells CASSDPSTGHYGYTF. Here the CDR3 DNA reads TGTGCCAGCAGCGACCCCTCGACAGGGCACTATGGCTACACCTTC.

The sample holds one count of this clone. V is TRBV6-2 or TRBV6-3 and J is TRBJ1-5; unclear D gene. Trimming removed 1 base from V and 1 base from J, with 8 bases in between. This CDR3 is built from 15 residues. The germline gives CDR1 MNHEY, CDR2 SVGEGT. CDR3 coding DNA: TGTGCCAGCAGTTACTTCTTCTGGAGCAATCAGCCCCAGCATTTT. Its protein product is CASSYFFWSNQPQHF.

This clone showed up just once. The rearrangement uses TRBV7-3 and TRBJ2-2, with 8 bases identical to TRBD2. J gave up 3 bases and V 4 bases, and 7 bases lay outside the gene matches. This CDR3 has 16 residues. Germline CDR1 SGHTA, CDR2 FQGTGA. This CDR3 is CASSSGLAPDTGELFF. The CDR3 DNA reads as TGTGCCAGCAGCTCCGGACTAGCCCCGGACACCGGGGAGCTGTTTTTT.

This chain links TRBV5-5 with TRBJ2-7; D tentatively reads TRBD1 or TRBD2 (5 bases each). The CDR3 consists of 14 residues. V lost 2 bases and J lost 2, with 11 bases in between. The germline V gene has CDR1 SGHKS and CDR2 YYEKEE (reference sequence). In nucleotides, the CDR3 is TGTGCCAGCAGCTTAATCCGGGGCACCTACGAGCAGTACTTC. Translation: CASSLIRGTYEQYF.

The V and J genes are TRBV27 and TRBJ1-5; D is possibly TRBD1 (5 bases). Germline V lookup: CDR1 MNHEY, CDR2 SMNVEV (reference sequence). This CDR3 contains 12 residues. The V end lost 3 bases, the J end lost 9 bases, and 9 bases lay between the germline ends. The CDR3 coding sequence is TGTGCCAGCAGTTTTGGGGGGGGGCCCCAGCATTTT. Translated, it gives CASSFGGGPQHF.

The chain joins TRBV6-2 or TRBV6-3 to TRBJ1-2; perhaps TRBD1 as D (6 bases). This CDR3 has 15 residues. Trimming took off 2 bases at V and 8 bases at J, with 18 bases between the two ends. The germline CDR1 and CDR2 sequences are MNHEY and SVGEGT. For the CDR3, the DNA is TGTGCCAGCAGTTACACCGCGGGGGCTGATCGGGGCTACACCTTC. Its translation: CASSYTAGADRGYTF.

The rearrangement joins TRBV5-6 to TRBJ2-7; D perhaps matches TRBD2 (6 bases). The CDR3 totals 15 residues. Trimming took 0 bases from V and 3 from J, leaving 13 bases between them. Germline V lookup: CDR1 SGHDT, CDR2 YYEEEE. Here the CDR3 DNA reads TGTGCCAGCAGCTTGGGTGCCGGGACTTACTACGAGCAGTACTTC. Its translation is CASSLGAGTYYEQYF. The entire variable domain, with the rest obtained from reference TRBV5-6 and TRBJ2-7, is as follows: DAGVTQSPTHLIKTRGQQVTLRCSPKSGHDTVSWYQQALGQGPQFIFQYYEEEERQRGNFPDRFSGHQFPNYSSELNVNALLLGDSALYLCASSLGAGTYYEQYFGPGTRLTVT.

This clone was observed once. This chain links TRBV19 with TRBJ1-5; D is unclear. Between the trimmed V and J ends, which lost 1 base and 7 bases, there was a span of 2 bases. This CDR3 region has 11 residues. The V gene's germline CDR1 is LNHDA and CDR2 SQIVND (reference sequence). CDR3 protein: CASSIGQPQHF. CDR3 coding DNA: TGTGCCAGTAGTATAGGCCAGCCCCAGCATTTT.

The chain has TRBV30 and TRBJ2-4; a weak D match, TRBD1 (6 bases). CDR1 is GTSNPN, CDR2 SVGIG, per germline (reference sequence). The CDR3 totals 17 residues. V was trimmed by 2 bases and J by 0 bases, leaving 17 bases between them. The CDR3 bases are TGTGCCTGGAGTCTTAGCGACAGGAGCCTAGCCAAAAACATTCAGTACTTC. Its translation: CAWSLSDRSLAKNIQYF.

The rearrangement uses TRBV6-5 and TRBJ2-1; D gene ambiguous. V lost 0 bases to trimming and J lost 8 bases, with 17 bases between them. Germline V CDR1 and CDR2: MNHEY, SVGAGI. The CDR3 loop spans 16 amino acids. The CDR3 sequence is CASSYSIQNLVHEQFF. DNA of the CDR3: TGTGCCAGCAGTTACTCGATCCAGAATTTGGTACATGAGCAGTTCTTC.

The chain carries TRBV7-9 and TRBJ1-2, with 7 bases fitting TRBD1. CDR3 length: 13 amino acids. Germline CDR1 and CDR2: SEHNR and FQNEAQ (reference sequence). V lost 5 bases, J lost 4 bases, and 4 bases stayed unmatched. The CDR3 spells CASSAGQVYGYTF. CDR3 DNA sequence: TGTGCCAGCAGCGCCGGACAGGTCTATGGCTACACCTTC.

The DNA of the CDR3 is TGTGCCAGCAGCTTAGGGATCGGGTCACCCCTCCACTTT. This gives the protein CASSLGIGSPLHF. The chain uses TRBV7-9 and TRBJ1-6; no clear D. This CDR3 comprises 13 residues. From germline, CDR1 is SEHNR and CDR2 FQNEAQ (reference sequence). Trimming took 1 base from V and 10 from J, leaving 8 bases between them. Full variable domain (missing parts from reference TRBV7-9 and TRBJ1-6): DTGVSQNPRHKITKRGQNVTFRCDPISEHNRLYWYRQTLGQGPEFLTYFQNEAQLEKSRLLSDRFSAERPKGSFSTLEIQRTEQGDSAMYLCASSLGIGSPLHFGNGTRLTVT.

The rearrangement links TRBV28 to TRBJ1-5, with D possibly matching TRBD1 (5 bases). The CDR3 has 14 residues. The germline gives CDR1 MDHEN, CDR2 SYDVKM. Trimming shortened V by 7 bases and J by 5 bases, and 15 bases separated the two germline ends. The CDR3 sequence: CASIEGAAYQPQHF. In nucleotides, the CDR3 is TGTGCCAGCATAGAAGGGGCGGCCTATCAGCCCCAGCATTTT.